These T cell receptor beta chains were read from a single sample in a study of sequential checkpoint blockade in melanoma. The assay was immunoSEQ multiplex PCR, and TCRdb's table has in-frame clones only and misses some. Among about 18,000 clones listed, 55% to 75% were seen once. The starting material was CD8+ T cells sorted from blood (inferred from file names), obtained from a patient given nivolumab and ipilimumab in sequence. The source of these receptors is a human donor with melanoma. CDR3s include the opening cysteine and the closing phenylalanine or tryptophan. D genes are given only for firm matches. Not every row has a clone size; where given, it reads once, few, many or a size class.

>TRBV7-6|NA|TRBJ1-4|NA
CASSPSKQGLNEKLFF
TGTGCCAGCAGCCCTAGTAAGCAGGGCCTGAATGAAAAACTGTTTTTT
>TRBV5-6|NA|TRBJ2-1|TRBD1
CASSRGQGAKDEQFF
TGTGCCAGCAGCCGGGGACAGGGGGCGAAAGATGAGCAGTTCTTC
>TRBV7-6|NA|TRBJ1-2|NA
CASSLAGGERAVNANYGYTF
TGTGCCAGCAGCTTAGCGGGAGGGGAGCGGGCAGTTAATGCTAACTATGGCTACACCTTC
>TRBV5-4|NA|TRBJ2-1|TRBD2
CASSRTSGGLYNEQFF
TGTGCCAGCAGCCGTACTAGCGGGGGCCTCTACAATGAGCAGTTCTTC
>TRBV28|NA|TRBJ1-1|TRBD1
CASSLNLEGTGGQAFF
TGTGCCAGCAGTTTAAATCTGGAGGGGACAGGGGGGCAAGCTTTCTTT
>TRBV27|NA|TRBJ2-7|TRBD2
CASSSLQLAGGPGEQYF
TGTGCCAGCAGTTCGCTCCAGCTAGCGGGAGGGCCGGGGGAGCAGTACTTC
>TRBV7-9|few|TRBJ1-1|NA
CASSFTDEAFF
TGTGCCAGCAGCTTCACAGATGAAGCTTTCTTT
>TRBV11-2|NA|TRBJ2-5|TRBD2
CASSSAGYTGGQYF
TGTGCCAGCAGCTCAGCGGGATACACGGGTGGCCAGTACTTC
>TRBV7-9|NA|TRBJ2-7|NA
CASSSDSLSSYEQYF
TGTGCCAGCAGCTCGGACAGTTTAAGCTCCTACGAGCAGTACTTC
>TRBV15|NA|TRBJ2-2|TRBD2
CATSGIGGADTGELFF
TGTGCCACCAGCGGAATCGGGGGGGCGGACACCGGGGAGCTGTTTTTT
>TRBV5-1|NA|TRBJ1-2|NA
CASSPLALGDGYTF
TGCGCCAGCAGCCCTTTGGCCCTAGGGGATGGCTACACCTTC
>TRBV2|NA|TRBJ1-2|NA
CAILTPDARGANYGYTF
TGTGCCATCTTAACCCCCGACGCGCGAGGAGCTAACTATGGCTACACCTTC
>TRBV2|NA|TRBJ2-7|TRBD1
CASSPTGELYEQYF
TGTGCCAGCAGCCCGACAGGGGAGCTATACGAGCAGTACTTC
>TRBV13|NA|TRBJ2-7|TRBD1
CASSLGQGEQYF
TGTGCCAGCAGCCTGGGACAGGGCGAGCAGTACTTC
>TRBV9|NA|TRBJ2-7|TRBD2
CASSVGGTSAEQYF
TGTGCCAGCAGCGTAGGGGGAACTAGCGCCGAGCAGTACTTC
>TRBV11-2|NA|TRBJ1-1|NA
CASSSTDPNTEAFF
TGTGCCAGCAGCTCGACAGATCCGAACACTGAAGCTTTCTTT
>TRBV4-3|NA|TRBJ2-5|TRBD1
CASSQDRQGQETQYF
TGCGCCAGCAGCCAAGATAGACAGGGGCAGGAGACCCAGTACTTC
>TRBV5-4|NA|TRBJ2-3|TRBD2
CASSLPGLEVSDTQYF
TGTGCCAGCAGCCTACCGGGACTAGAGGTTTCAGATACGCAGTATTTT
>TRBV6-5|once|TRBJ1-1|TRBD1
CASSYSGGENTEAFF
TGTGCCAGCAGTTACTCAGGGGGCGAGAACACTGAAGCTTTCTTT
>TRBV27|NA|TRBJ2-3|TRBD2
CASSSWEGTSTDTQYF
TGTGCCAGCAGTTCGTGGGAGGGGACGAGCACAGATACGCAGTATTTT
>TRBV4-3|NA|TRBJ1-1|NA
CASSQDMIRVGSLNTEAFF
TGCGCCAGCAGCCAAGATATGATCAGGGTGGGATCACTGAACACTGAAGCTTTCTTT
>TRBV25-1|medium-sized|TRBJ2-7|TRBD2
CASSDGGYSYEQYF
TGTGCCAGCAGTGACGGGGGGTATTCCTACGAGCAGTACTTC
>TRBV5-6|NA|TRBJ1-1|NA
CASSLGARNTEAFF
TGTGCCAGCAGCTTAGGAGCCCGGAACACTGAAGCTTTCTTT
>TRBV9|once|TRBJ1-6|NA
CASSVEEASNSPLHF
TGTGCCAGCAGCGTAGAGGAGGCAAGTAATTCACCCCTCCACTTT
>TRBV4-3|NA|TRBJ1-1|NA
CASSQWGQNTEAFF
TGCGCCAGCAGCCAGTGGGGACAGAACACTGAAGCTTTCTTT
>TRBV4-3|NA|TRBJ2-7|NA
CASSQEGGDPYEQYF
TGCGCCAGCAGCCAAGAAGGAGGGGATCCCTACGAGCAGTACTTC
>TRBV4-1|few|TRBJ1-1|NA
CATAPDRMNTEAFF
TGCGCCACCGCCCCGGACAGAATGAACACTGAAGCTTTCTTT
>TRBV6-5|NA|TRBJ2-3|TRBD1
CASTGTGLYTDTQYF
TGTGCCAGCACTGGGACAGGTCTCTACACAGATACGCAGTATTTT
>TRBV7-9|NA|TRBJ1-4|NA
CASSLSDTGSTNEKLFF
TGTGCCAGCAGCCTATCAGACACAGGGAGCACTAATGAAAAACTGTTTTTT
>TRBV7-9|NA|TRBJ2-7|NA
CASMRDSLAYEQYF
TGTGCCAGCATGCGGGACAGTTTAGCTTACGAGCAGTACTTC
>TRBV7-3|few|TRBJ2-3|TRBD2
CASSGGAGGGDTQYF
TGTGCCAGCAGCGGTGGAGCGGGAGGGGGAGATACGCAGTATTTT
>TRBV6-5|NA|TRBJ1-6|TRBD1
CASSGEQGASPLHF
TGTGCCAGCAGTGGGGAACAGGGGGCTTCACCCCTCCACTTT
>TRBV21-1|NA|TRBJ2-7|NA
CASSKSGGSYEQYF
TGTGCCAGCAGCAAATCCGGCGGCTCCTACGAGCAGTACTTC
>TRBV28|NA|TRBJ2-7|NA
CASSFGVQRLSYEQYF
TGTGCCAGCAGTTTCGGTGTCCAGCGGCTCTCCTACGAGCAGTACTTC
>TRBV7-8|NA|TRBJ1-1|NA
CASKRTSNTEAFF
TGTGCCAGCAAGAGGACATCGAACACTGAAGCTTTCTTT
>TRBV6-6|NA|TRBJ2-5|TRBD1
CASSFSGQGQETQYF
TGTGCCAGCAGTTTCTCGGGACAGGGACAAGAGACCCAGTACTTC
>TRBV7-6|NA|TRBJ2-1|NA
CASSFGLGGNEQFF
TGTGCCAGCAGCTTCGGACTAGGGGGCAATGAGCAGTTCTTC
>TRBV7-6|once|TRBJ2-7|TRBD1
CASSFAGTGIDEQYF
TGTGCCAGCAGCTTCGCCGGGACAGGGATTGACGAGCAGTACTTC
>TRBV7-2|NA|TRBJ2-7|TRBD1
CASSSTGGPSYEQYF
TGTGCCAGCAGCTCTACAGGGGGCCCCTCCTACGAGCAGTACTTC
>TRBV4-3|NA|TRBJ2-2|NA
CASSHAPREWGTGELFF
TGCGCCAGCAGCCACGCACCCCGGGAGTGGGGCACCGGGGAGCTGTTTTTT
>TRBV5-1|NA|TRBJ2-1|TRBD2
CASRTSGSNEQFF
TGCGCCAGCAGGACTAGCGGGAGCAATGAGCAGTTCTTC
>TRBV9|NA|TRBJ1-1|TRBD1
CASSSRRDRVPNTEAFF
TGTGCCAGCAGCTCCCGTCGGGACAGAGTACCGAACACTGAAGCTTTCTTT
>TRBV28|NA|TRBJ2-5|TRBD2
CASSPLSSGEETQYF
TGTGCCAGCAGTCCACTCTCTAGCGGGGAAGAGACCCAGTACTTC
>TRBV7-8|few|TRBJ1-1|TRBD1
CASSLAQGATEAFF
TGTGCCAGCAGCTTAGCGCAGGGGGCTACTGAAGCTTTCTTT
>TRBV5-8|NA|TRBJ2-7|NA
CASSRDPYF
TGTGCCAGCAGCCGCGATCCGTACTTC
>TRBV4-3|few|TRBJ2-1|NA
CASKVEASTYNEQFF
TGCGCCAGCAAGGTAGAAGCGTCTACCTACAATGAGCAGTTCTTC